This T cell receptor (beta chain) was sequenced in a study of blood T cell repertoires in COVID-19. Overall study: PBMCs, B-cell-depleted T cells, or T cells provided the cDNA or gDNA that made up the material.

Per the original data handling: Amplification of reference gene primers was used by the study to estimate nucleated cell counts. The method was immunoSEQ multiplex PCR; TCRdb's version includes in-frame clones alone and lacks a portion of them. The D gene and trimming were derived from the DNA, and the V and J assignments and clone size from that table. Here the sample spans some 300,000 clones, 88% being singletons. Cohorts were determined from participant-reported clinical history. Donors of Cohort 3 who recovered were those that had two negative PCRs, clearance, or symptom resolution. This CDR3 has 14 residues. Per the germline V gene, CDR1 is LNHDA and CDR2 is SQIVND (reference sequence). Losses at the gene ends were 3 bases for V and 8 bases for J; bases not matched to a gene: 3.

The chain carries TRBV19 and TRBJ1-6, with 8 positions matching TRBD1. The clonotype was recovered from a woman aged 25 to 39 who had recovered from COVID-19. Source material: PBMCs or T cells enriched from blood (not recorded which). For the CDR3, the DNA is TGTGCCAGTAGTATTGCGACAGGGGATTCACCCCTCCACTTT. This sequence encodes CASSIATGDSPLHF.